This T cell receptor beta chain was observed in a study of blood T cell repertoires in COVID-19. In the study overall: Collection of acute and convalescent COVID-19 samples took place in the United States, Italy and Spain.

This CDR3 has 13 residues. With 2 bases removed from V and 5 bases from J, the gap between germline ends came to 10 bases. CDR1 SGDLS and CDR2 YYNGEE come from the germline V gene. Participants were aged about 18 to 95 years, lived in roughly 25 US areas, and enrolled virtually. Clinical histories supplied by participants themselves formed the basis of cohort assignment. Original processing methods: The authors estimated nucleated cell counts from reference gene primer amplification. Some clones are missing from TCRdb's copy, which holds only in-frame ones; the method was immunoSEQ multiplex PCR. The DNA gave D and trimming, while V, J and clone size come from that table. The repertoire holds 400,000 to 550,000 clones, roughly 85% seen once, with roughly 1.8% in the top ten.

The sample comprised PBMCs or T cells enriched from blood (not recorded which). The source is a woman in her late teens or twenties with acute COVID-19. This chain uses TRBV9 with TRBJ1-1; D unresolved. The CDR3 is CASSVRAVTEAFF. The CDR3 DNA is TGTGCCAGCAGCGTGAGGGCAGTTACTGAAGCTTTCTTT. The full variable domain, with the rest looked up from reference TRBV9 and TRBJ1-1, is DSGVTQTPKHLITATGQRVTLRCSPRSGDLSVYWYQQSLDQGLQFLIQYYNGEERAKGNILERFSAQQFPDLHSELNLSSLELGDSALYFCASSVRAVTEAFFGQGTRLTVV.